The rows below give T cell receptor beta chains drawn from one sample of a study of T cells in Graves' hyperthyroidism and ophthalmopathy. Each CDR3 protein is one row after TCRdb ran MiXCR on the multiplex PCR reads. The table lists over 300,000 distinct CDR3 sequences, approximately 14% of them singletons. Specimen: blood. These receptors came from a woman aged 60-75 years with Graves' hyperthyroidism. The conserved cysteine and the conserved F or W are not part of the CDR3 here. The order of the fields is CDR3 protein, J gene, CDR3 length, V gene.

cdr3_aa: ASSKGLAGNTGELF; j_call: TRBJ2-2; cdr3_length: 14; v_call: TRBV5-1
cdr3_aa: ASSRLDPRTDTQY; j_call: TRBJ2-3; cdr3_length: 13; v_call: TRBV5-1
cdr3_aa: ASSYRGGSYGYT; j_call: TRBJ1-2; cdr3_length: 12; v_call: TRBV6-5
cdr3_aa: ASGISGYEQY; j_call: TRBJ2-7; cdr3_length: 10; v_call: TRBV2
cdr3_aa: ASSHSGFGGYT; j_call: TRBJ1-2; cdr3_length: 11; v_call: TRBV3-1
cdr3_aa: ASSLWGQGALNTEAF; j_call: TRBJ1-1; cdr3_length: 15; v_call: TRBV12-3/TRBV12-4
cdr3_aa: ASSLGGRYRTDTQY; j_call: TRBJ2-3; cdr3_length: 14; v_call: TRBV5-4
cdr3_aa: ASRQGQGLPTDTQY; j_call: TRBJ2-3; cdr3_length: 14; v_call: TRBV9
cdr3_aa: SASSLQGAYEQY; j_call: TRBJ2-7; cdr3_length: 12; v_call: TRBV20-1
cdr3_aa: SAIQGTDTQY; j_call: TRBJ2-3; cdr3_length: 10; v_call: TRBV20-1
cdr3_aa: ASSEGGTATYEQY; j_call: TRBJ2-7; cdr3_length: 13; v_call: TRBV6-1
cdr3_aa: ASSVGQGLMRSGNTIY; j_call: TRBJ1-3; cdr3_length: 16; v_call: TRBV9
cdr3_aa: ASRTPVNEKLF; j_call: TRBJ1-4; cdr3_length: 11; v_call: TRBV2
cdr3_aa: ASSLSGFQTQY; j_call: TRBJ2-5; cdr3_length: 11; v_call: TRBV28
cdr3_aa: ASSIGAANYGYT; j_call: TRBJ1-2; cdr3_length: 12; v_call: TRBV19
cdr3_aa: ASSFFGNNEQF; j_call: TRBJ2-1; cdr3_length: 11; v_call: TRBV11-2
cdr3_aa: ASSFGNRGYT; j_call: TRBJ1-2; cdr3_length: 10; v_call: TRBV3-1
cdr3_aa: ASSFIEVSRVTEAF; j_call: TRBJ1-1; cdr3_length: 14; v_call: TRBV12-3/TRBV12-4
cdr3_aa: ASSPWAITDTQY; j_call: TRBJ2-3; cdr3_length: 12; v_call: TRBV18
cdr3_aa: ATEGAGGSSYNEQF; j_call: TRBJ2-1; cdr3_length: 14; v_call: TRBV10-3
cdr3_aa: ASSFPGGEQY; j_call: TRBJ2-7; cdr3_length: 10; v_call: TRBV11-2
cdr3_aa: ASSLSGRNGNEQF; j_call: TRBJ2-1; cdr3_length: 13; v_call: TRBV7-8
cdr3_aa: SARDEREAQETQY; j_call: TRBJ2-5; cdr3_length: 13; v_call: TRBV20-1
cdr3_aa: ASSPGQALTTEAF; j_call: TRBJ1-1; cdr3_length: 13; v_call: TRBV11-3
cdr3_aa: ASSLSASGREADTQY; j_call: TRBJ2-3; cdr3_length: 15; v_call: TRBV28
cdr3_aa: ASSTPGEGWDQPQH; j_call: TRBJ1-5; cdr3_length: 14; v_call: TRBV28
cdr3_aa: ASSVGTAQTETQY; j_call: TRBJ2-5; cdr3_length: 13; v_call: TRBV11-3
cdr3_aa: ASSQDKVGLNVNEQF; j_call: TRBJ2-1; cdr3_length: 15; v_call: TRBV4-1
cdr3_aa: ASSLGVAKNIQY; j_call: TRBJ2-4; cdr3_length: 12; v_call: TRBV7-9
cdr3_aa: ASQMAGVSGELF; j_call: TRBJ2-2; cdr3_length: 12; v_call: TRBV27
cdr3_aa: ASSRSYGYT; j_call: TRBJ1-2; cdr3_length: 9; v_call: TRBV7-9
cdr3_aa: AWSAVWPPTEAF; j_call: TRBJ1-1; cdr3_length: 12; v_call: TRBV30
cdr3_aa: ASSAPHGGETRY; j_call: TRBJ2-5; cdr3_length: 12; v_call: TRBV18
cdr3_aa: SARSKGSYGYT; j_call: TRBJ1-2; cdr3_length: 11; v_call: TRBV20-1
cdr3_aa: AWSVLGRGRAKDTQY; j_call: TRBJ2-3; cdr3_length: 15; v_call: TRBV30
cdr3_aa: ASNPGGHLYNEQF; j_call: TRBJ2-1; cdr3_length: 13; v_call: TRBV9
cdr3_aa: ASSGTGEGQPQH; j_call: TRBJ1-5; cdr3_length: 12; v_call: TRBV12-3/TRBV12-4
cdr3_aa: ASSRGGDGNQPQH; j_call: TRBJ1-5; cdr3_length: 13; v_call: TRBV6-1
cdr3_aa: ASSWGSNYNEQF; j_call: TRBJ2-1; cdr3_length: 12; v_call: TRBV28
cdr3_aa: ASSVGSGSEQY; j_call: TRBJ2-7; cdr3_length: 11; v_call: TRBV9
cdr3_aa: AVSRVSGTGELF; j_call: TRBJ2-2; cdr3_length: 12; v_call: TRBV6-6
cdr3_aa: ASSPYGGLNTEAF; j_call: TRBJ1-1; cdr3_length: 13; v_call: TRBV18
cdr3_aa: ASSTASYNSPLH; j_call: TRBJ1-6; cdr3_length: 12; v_call: TRBV28
cdr3_aa: ASSQDGVNTEAF; j_call: TRBJ1-1; cdr3_length: 12; v_call: TRBV3-1
cdr3_aa: ASSQEGSRGREAF; j_call: TRBJ1-1; cdr3_length: 13; v_call: TRBV4-1
cdr3_aa: ASMTGAGKNIQY; j_call: TRBJ2-4; cdr3_length: 12; v_call: TRBV2
cdr3_aa: ASTPAGGSGEQY; j_call: TRBJ2-7; cdr3_length: 12; v_call: TRBV28
cdr3_aa: SVVLLAGLNTGELF; j_call: TRBJ2-2; cdr3_length: 14; v_call: TRBV29-1
cdr3_aa: ASSLWAGQGYEQY; j_call: TRBJ2-7; cdr3_length: 13; v_call: TRBV5-1
cdr3_aa: ASKGANGYT; j_call: TRBJ1-2; cdr3_length: 9; v_call: TRBV2
cdr3_aa: ASSHQAGTSGRGTDTQY; j_call: TRBJ2-3; cdr3_length: 17; v_call: TRBV4-2
cdr3_aa: ASSTWMGYEQY; j_call: TRBJ2-7; cdr3_length: 11; v_call: TRBV5-1
cdr3_aa: ASSLGCSQETQY; j_call: TRBJ2-5; cdr3_length: 12; v_call: TRBV11-3
cdr3_aa: AWTDFYNSPLH; j_call: TRBJ1-6; cdr3_length: 11; v_call: TRBV30
cdr3_aa: ATSRVSGQNYGYT; j_call: TRBJ1-2; cdr3_length: 13; v_call: TRBV15